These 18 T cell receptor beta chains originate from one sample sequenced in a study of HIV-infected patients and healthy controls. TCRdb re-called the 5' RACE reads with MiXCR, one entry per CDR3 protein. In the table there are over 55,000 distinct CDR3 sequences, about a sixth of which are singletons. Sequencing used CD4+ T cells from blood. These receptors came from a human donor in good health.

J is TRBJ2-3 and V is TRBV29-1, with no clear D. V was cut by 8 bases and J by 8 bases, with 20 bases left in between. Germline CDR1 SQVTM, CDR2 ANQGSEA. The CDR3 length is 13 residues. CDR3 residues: CSIPPTAPGTQYF. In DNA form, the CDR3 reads TGCAGCATTCCTCCAACTGCCCCCGGTACGCAGTATTTT.

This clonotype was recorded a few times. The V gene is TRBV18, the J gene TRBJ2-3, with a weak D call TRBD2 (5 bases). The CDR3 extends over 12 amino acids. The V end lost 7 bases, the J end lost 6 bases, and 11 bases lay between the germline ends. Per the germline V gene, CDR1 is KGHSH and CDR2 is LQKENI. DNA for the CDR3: TGTGCCAGCTTCGGGGAGTCGGATACGCAGTATTTT. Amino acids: CASFGESDTQYF.

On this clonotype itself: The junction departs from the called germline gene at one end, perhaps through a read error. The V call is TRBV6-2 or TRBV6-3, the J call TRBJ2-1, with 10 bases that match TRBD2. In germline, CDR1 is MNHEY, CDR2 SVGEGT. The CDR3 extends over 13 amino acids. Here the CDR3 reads CASRPLAGDFPLF. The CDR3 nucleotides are TGTGCCAGCAGGCCGCTAGCGGGGGACTTCCCGCTCTTC.

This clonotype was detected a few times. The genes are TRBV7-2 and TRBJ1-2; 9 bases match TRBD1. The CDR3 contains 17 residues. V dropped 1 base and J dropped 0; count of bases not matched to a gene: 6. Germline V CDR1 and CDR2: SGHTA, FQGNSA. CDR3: CASSLGDREGSNYGYTF. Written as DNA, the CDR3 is TGTGCCAGCAGCTTAGGGGACAGGGAGGGTTCTAACTATGGCTACACCTTC.

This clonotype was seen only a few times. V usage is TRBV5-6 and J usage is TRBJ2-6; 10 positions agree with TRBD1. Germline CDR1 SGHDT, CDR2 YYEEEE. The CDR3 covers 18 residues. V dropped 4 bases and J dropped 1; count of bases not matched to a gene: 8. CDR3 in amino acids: CASSVPGTGVSGANVLTF. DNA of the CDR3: TGTGCCAGCAGCGTTCCCGGGACAGGGGTTTCTGGGGCCAACGTCCTGACTTTC.

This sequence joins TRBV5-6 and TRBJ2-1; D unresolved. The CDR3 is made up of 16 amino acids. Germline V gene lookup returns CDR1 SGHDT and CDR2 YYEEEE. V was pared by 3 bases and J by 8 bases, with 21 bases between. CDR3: CASSSRRALGRDEQFF. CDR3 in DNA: TGTGCCAGCAGCTCGAGAAGAGCACTTGGCCGGGATGAGCAGTTCTTC.

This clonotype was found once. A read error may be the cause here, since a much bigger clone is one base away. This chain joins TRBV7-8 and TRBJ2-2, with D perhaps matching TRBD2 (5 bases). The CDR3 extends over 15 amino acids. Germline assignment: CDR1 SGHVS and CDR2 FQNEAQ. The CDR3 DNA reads TGTGCCAGCAGCCGTTTACGAGGGAACACCAGGGAGCTGTTTTTT. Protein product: CASSRLRGNTRELFF.

The CDR3 nucleotides are TGTGCCAGTAGTATTACCGGGGGGTTATCCACAGATACGCAGTATTTT. It codes for CASSITGGLSTDTQYF. The chain uses TRBV19 and TRBJ2-3, with 7 bases matching TRBD2. Germline V gene sequence: CDR1 LNHDA, CDR2 SQIVND (reference sequence). Trimming cost V 3 bases and J 2 bases; bases outside gene matches: 8. The CDR3 spans 16 residues.

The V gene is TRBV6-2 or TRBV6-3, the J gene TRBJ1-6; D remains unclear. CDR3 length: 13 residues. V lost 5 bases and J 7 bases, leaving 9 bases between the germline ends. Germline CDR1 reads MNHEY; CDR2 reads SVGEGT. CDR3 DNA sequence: TGTGCCAGCAGTGTGGACTGGAATTCACCCCTCCACTTT. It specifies CASSVDWNSPLHF.

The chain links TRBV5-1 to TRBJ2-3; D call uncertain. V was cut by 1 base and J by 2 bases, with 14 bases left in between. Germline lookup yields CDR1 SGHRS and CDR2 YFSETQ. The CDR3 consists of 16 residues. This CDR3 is CASSLPPRSTTDTQYF. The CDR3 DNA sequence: TGCGCCAGCAGCTTGCCCCCGCGAAGCACCACAGATACGCAGTATTTT.

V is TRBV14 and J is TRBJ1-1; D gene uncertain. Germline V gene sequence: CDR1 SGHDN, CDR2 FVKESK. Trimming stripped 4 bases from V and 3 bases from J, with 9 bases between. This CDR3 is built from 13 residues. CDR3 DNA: TGTGCCAGCAGCCCCGGCCGGGACACTGAAGCTTTCTTT. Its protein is CASSPGRDTEAFF.

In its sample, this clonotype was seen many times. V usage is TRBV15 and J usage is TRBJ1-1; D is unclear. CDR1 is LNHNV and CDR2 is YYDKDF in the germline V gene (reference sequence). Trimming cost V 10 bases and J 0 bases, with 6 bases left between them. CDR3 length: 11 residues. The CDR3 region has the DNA TGTGCCAGAGGAATGAACACTGAAGCTTTCTTT. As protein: CARGMNTEAFF.

The CDR3 nucleotides read TGTGCCAGCAGCTTTAAACAGGGCCCCTACGAGCAGTACTTC. Residues: CASSFKQGPYEQYF. The V and J genes are TRBV11-3 and TRBJ2-7, with D possibly TRBD1 on 6 matching bases. Looked up from germline, CDR1 is SGHNT and CDR2 is YENEEA. With 3 bases removed from V and 2 bases from J, the gap between germline ends came to 11 bases. The CDR3 runs 14 residues. The variable domain in full, with the rest retrieved from reference TRBV11-3 and TRBJ2-7, is EAGVVQSPRYKIIEKKQPVAFWCNPISGHNTLYWYLQNLGQGPELLIRYENEEAVDDSQLPKDRFSAERLKGVDSTLKIQPAELGDSAVYLCASSFKQGPYEQYFGPGTRLTVT.

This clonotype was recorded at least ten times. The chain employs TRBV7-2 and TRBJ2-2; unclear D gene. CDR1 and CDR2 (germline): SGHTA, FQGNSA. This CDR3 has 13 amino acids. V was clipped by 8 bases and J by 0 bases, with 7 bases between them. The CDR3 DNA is TGTGCCAGCTCCTCGCCGAACACCGGGGAGCTGTTTTTT. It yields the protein CASSSPNTGELFF.

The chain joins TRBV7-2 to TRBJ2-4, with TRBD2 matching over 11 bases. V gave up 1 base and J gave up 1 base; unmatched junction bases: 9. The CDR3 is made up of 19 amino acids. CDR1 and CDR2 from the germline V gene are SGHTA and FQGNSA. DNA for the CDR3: TGTGCCAGCAGCTTAGTAGCGGGGGGGACCCCAAACGCCAAAAACATTCAGTACTTC. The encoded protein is CASSLVAGGTPNAKNIQYF. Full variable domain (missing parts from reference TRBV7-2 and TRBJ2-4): GAGVSQSPSNKVTEKGKDVELRCDPISGHTALYWYRQSLGQGLEFLIYFQGNSAPDKSGLPSDRFSAERTGGSVSTLTIQRTQQEDSAVYLCASSLVAGGTPNAKNIQYFGAGTRLSVL.

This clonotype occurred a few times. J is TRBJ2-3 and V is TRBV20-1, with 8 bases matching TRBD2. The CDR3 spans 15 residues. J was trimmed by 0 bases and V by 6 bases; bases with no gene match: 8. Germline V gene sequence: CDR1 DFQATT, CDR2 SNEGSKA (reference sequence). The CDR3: CSAIESSGSTDTQYF. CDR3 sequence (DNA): TGCAGTGCCATCGAGTCTAGCGGGAGCACAGATACGCAGTATTTT.

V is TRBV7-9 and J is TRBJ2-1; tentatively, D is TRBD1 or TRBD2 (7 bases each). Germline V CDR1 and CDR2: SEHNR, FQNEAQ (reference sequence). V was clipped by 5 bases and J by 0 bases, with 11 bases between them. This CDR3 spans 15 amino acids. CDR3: CASSRGDSSYNEQFF. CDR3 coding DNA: TGTGCCAGCAGCCGGGGGGACAGCTCCTACAATGAGCAGTTCTTC.

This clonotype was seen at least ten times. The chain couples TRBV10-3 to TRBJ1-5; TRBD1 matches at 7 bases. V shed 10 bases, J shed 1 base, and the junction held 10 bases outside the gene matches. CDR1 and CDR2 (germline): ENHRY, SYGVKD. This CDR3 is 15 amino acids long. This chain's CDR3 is CATRRQGLSNQPQHF. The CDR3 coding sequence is TGTGCCACCCGGAGACAGGGTTTGAGCAATCAGCCCCAGCATTTT.